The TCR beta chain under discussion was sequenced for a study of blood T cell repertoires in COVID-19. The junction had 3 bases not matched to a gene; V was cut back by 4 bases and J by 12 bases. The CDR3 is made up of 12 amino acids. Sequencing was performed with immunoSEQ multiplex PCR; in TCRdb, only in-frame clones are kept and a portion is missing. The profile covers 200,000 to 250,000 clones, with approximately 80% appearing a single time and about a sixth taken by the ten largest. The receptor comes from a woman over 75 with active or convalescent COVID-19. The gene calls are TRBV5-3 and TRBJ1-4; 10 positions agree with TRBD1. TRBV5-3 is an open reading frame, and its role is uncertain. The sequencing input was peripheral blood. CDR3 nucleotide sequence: TGTGCCAGAAGCCCGACAGGGGGCGAACTGTTTTTT. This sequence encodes CARSPTGGELFF.